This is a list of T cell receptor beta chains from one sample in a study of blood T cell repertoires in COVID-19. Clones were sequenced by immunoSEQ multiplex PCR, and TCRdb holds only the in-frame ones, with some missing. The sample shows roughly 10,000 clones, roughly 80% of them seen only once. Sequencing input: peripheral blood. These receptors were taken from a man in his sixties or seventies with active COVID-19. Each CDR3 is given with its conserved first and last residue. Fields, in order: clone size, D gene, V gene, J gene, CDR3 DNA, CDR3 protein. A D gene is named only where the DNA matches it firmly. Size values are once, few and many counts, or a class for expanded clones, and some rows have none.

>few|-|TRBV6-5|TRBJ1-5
TGTGCCAGCCAAGCCCAAAGCAATCAGCCCCAGCATTTT
CASQAQSNQPQHF
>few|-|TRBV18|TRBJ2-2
TGTGCCAGCTCACCACGATCTGGGAGCAAGACCGGGGAGCTGTTTTTT
CASSPRSGSKTGELFF
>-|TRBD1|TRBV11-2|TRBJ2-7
TGTGCCAGCAGCTTAATGGGGACAGGGACCCACGAGCAGTACTTC
CASSLMGTGTHEQYF
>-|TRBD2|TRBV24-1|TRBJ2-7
TGTGCCACCAGTGGTTGGGAAGGCGGGGGGAACTACGAGCAGTACTTC
CATSGWEGGGNYEQYF
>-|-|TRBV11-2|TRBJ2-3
TGTGCCAGCAGCTTAGCAGGGGGGAGAGATACGCAGTATTTT
CASSLAGGRDTQYF
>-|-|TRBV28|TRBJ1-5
TGTGCCAGCAGTTTGGTTGGCAGGGGATATAGCAATCAGCCCCAGCATTTT
CASSLVGRGYSNQPQHF
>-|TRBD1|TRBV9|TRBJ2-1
TGTGCCAGCAGCACCTCGACACAGGGGTATGAGCAGTTCTTC
CASSTSTQGYEQFF
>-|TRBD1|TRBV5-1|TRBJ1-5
TGCGCCAGCAGCCCCGGGACAGGGAGCGCAAGCAATCAGCCCCAGCATTTT
CASSPGTGSASNQPQHF
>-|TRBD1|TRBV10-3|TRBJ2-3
TGTGCCATCAGAAAACCGGGACAGGGGGTAACAGATACGCAGTATTTT
CAIRKPGQGVTDTQYF
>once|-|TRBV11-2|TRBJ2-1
TGTGCCAGCAGCTTACCCCCCGTAAATGAGCAGTTCTTC
CASSLPPVNEQFF
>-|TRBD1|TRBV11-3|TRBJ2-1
TGTGCCAGCAGCTTAGGGACAGGGGGACATGAGCAGTTCTTC
CASSLGTGGHEQFF
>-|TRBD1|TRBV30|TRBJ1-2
TGTGCCTGGAGGTGGGGCAGGGGGCAGAATGGCTACACCTTC
CAWRWGRGQNGYTF
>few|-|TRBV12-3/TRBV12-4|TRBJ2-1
TGTGCCAGCAGTTTAGGGGTAGGCGGGCAGTTCTTC
CASSLGVGGQFF
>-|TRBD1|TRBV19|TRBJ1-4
TGTGCCAGTGGACAGGGGGATGTTAATGAAAAACTGTTTTTT
CASGQGDVNEKLFF
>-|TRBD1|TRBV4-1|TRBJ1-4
TGCGCCAGCAGCATACGACAGGGGGCGGCTAATGAAAAACTGTTTTTT
CASSIRQGAANEKLFF
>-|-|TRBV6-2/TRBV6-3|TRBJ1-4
TGTGCCAGCAGTTACGGGGGCGCGGATGAAAAACTGTTTTTT
CASSYGGADEKLFF
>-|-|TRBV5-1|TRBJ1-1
TGCGCCAGCAGCTCATCCCATTCACCTATGAACACTGAAGCTTTCTTT
CASSSSHSPMNTEAFF
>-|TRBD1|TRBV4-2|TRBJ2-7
TGTGCCAGCAGCCAAGATCCTCTGACAGGGCCCTACGAGCAGTACTTC
CASSQDPLTGPYEQYF
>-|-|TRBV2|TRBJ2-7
TGTGCCAGCAGTGAAGACCCAGGGGGGTGGCAGTACTTC
CASSEDPGGWQYF